The clone carrying this TCR beta chain was detected only a few times. Antigen unknown. This sample is drawn from a study of blood T cells in healthy people across ages. Study findings and constraints: Strong correlation was found linking TCR beta diversity to naive T cell percentage. The study found more naive CD4+ cells and higher diversity in long-lived than aged donors.

The V end was cut by 1 base, the J end by 2 bases, with 11 bases between. The CDR3 runs to 14 residues. CDR1 DFQATT and CDR2 SNEGSKA come from the germline V gene (reference sequence). Together with a sample-barcoded 5' primer, a J-beta primer mix was included in a second PCR lasting about 6 to 11 cycles. A single record per CDR3 protein comes from TCRdb applying MiXCR to the 5' RACE reads. Among roughly 2 million distinct CDR3 sequences listed, roughly 52% were seen once. This sequence joins TRBV20-1 and TRBJ2-5, with D perhaps matching TRBD1 or TRBD2 (5 bases each). This receptor was identified in a woman in her 40s in good health. Sequencing was carried out using blood. CDR3 sequence (DNA): TGCAGTGCTAGAGCACCGGGGCAACAAGAGACCCAGTACTTC. It translates to CSARAPGQQETQYF.